This T cell receptor (beta chain) was captured in a study of shared clonotypes between healthy human individuals. The wider study: For every donor, three CD4 naive, three CD4 memory, two CD8 naive and one CD8 memory plates were used.

V dropped 1 base and J dropped 5 bases, with 21 bases sitting between them. The CDR3 loop spans 17 amino acids. Per germline, CDR1 SEHNR and CDR2 FQNEAQ (reference sequence). Concerning this clone: The target antigen is unknown.

Sequencing was at deep level. Method: immunoSEQ multiplex PCR; TCRdb's copy keeps in-frame clones and lacks some. The sample carries around 2.3 million clones, around 95% recorded once. Findings and caveats of the study: Sample collection involved blood only; tissue repertoires are likely different.

Healthy HIV-negative adults without recent acute infections or vaccinations served as donors. The sequence was collected from a man aged 18 to 30 in good health. The chain has TRBV7-9 and TRBJ2-7, with TRBD2 as a possible D gene (5 bases). Sequencing was done on a sample of naive CD4+ T cells sorted from blood. As to subset: CD45RA+ positively selected. The DNA for the CDR3 is TGTGCCAGCAGCTTAGACTGGCGGGCCCCCCTTCGGCACGAGCAGTACTTC. Amino acids: CASSLDWRAPLRHEQYF.